This note documents a single T cell receptor beta chain sequence. The data were obtained in a study of T cells in Graves' hyperthyroidism and ophthalmopathy. Study summary: Any treatment followed the collection of peripheral blood at initial diagnosis.

Germline CDR1 DFQATT, CDR2 SNEGSKA (reference sequence). The CDR3 has 14 amino acids. V gave up 0 bases and J gave up 7 bases, with 15 bases separating them. Lactation, pregnancy, other autoimmune disease or uncontrolled infection excluded patients. Amplified TCR beta CDR3 regions came from RNA transcripts. HTBI primers were used for first-round RT-PCR of the TCR CDR3. TCRdb independently ran MiXCR on the multiplex PCR reads; one entry per CDR3 protein. The sample includes 550,000 to 600,000 distinct CDR3 sequences, 14% of them seen just once. The TCR comes from a woman between 18 and 29 years old with Graves' ophthalmopathy. This rearrangement joins TRBV20-1 to TRBJ1-1, with D tentatively TRBD1 (5 bases). The sample comprised blood. The CDR3 is CSARDIGDASEAFF. CDR3 in DNA: TGCAGTGCTAGAGATATAGGGGACGCGAGTGAAGCTTTCTTT.